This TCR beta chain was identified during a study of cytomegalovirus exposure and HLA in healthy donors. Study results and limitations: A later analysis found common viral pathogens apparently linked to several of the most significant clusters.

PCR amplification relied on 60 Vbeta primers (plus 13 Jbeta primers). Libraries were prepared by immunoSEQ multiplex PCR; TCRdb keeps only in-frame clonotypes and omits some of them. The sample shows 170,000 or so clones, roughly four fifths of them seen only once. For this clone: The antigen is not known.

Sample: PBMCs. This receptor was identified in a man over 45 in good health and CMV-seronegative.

The CDR3 nucleotides read TGTGCCAGCAGTGATCCTCTTCAAGAGACCCAGTACTTC. Amino acids: CASSDPLQETQYF. The chain carries TRBV2 and TRBJ2-5; D not resolved. CDR1 and CDR2 (germline): SNHLY, FYNNEI. The V and J ends lost 3 bases and 2 bases respectively, with 7 bases between them. This CDR3 spans 13 amino acids.